A selection of T cell receptor beta chains follows, all from one sample in a study of vaccination and CD4 T cells after COVID-19. One entry per CDR3 protein, called by TCRdb with MiXCR from the PCR reads. The table shows about 8,600 distinct CDR3 sequences, with approximately 60% occurring only once. These receptors' antigens are unknown. Sequenced here: cultured CD4+ T cells from blood, sampled after SARS-CoV-2 vaccination. The receptor set was obtained from a human donor with COVID-19. Both conserved end residues are part of each CDR3. A D gene is named only where the DNA matches it firmly. A row's size may be missing; if present it is once, few, many or a size class.

clone_size	v_call	j_call	d_call	cdr3_nt	cdr3_aa
.	TRBV15	TRBJ1-1	TRBD1	TGTGCCACCAGCAGAGATGGGACAGGGAGGGCTGAAGCTTTCTTT	CATSRDGTGRAEAFF
.	TRBV6-1	TRBJ1-5	.	TGTGCCAGCAGGGAACCGGGCCGATACAATCAGCCCCAGCATTTT	CASREPGRYNQPQHF
.	TRBV20-1	TRBJ1-2	.	TGCAGTGCTAGGTCCGACCCCCGGGGCTATGGCTACACCTTC	CSARSDPRGYGYTF
.	TRBV6-5	TRBJ1-2	TRBD1	TGTGCCAGCAGTTACACCACAGGGGTTGGCTACACCTTC	CASSYTTGVGYTF
.	TRBV6-2/TRBV6-3	TRBJ1-1	.	TGTGCCAGCAGCCAACCAGGACGTGCCACTGAAGCTTTCTTT	CASSQPGRATEAFF
.	TRBV20-1	TRBJ2-2	TRBD2	TGCAGTGCTCTAAACGCGGGGGGCATCGGGGAGCTGTTTTTT	CSALNAGGIGELFF
few	TRBV6-2/TRBV6-3	TRBJ2-7	TRBD2	TGTGCCAGCAGACAAGGCGGGGGGGCCGCCGAGCAGTACTTC	CASRQGGGAAEQYF
once	TRBV20-1	TRBJ2-4	TRBD2	TGCAGTGCTAGGAAGGGGACTAGCGGGGGCAAAAACATTCAGTACTTC	CSARKGTSGGKNIQYF
.	TRBV6-2/TRBV6-3	TRBJ2-5	.	TGTGCCACGGGCGTCGAGGAGACCCAGTACTTC	CATGVEETQYF
.	TRBV2	TRBJ1-2	TRBD1	TGTGCCAGCAGGGGGACAGGGCACTATGGCTACACCTTC	CASRGTGHYGYTF
once	TRBV14	TRBJ2-2	.	TGTGCCAGCAGCCAAGATCTATCTCGGGGGAAGAACACCGGGGAGCTGTTTTTT	CASSQDLSRGKNTGELFF
.	TRBV11-2	TRBJ2-7	TRBD1	TGTGCCAGCAGCTTATCGACAGGGGGAGGATACGAGCAGTACTTC	CASSLSTGGGYEQYF
few	TRBV6-5	TRBJ1-2	.	TGTGCCAGCAGTTACTCGTCCGGGGGGCTAGGGTATGGCTACACCTTC	CASSYSSGGLGYGYTF
.	TRBV6-5	TRBJ1-6	TRBD1	TGTGCCAGCAGTTGGGACAGGGAATATAATTCACCCCTCCACTTT	CASSWDREYNSPLHF